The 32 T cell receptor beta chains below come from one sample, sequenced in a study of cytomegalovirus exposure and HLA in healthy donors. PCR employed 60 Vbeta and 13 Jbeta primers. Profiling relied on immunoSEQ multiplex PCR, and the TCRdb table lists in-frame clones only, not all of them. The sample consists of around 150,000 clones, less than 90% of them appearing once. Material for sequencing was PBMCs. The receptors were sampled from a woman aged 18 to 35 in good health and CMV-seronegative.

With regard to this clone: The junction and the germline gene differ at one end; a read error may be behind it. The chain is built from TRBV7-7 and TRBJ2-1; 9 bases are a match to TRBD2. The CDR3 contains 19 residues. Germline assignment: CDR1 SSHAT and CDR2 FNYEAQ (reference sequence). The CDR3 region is CASSLSPSAGGPGCNEQFF. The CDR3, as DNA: TGTGCTAGCAGCTTGTCCCCTAGCGCGGGAGGGCCTGGTTGCAATGAGCAGTTCTTC.

CDR3: CASRSPLLAGRNEQFF. The CDR3 coding sequence is TGTGCCAGCAGAAGCCCCCTTTTAGCGGGACGCAATGAGCAGTTCTTC. The J gene is TRBJ2-1, the V gene TRBV27, with 8 bases identical to TRBD2. Trimming took 6 bases from V and 6 from J; bases not matched to a gene: 13. Germline CDR1 and CDR2: MNHEY and SMNVEV (reference sequence). CDR3 length equals 16 residues.

CDR3 residues: CAVGASSGANVLTF. In DNA, the CDR3 is TGTGCCGTCGGAGCGAGCTCTGGGGCCAACGTCCTGACTTTC. The gene calls are TRBV5-6 and TRBJ2-6; no clear D. Deletions cut 10 bases from V and 0 bases from J, with 11 bases between. Germline CDR1 is SGHDT and CDR2 is YYEEEE. The CDR3 has 14 amino acids.

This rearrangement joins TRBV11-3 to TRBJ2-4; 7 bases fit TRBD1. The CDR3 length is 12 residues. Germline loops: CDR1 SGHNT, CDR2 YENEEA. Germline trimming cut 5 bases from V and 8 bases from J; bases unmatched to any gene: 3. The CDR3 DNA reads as TGTGCCAGCAGCCCCCAGGGGGACATTCAGTACTTC. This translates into CASSPQGDIQYF.

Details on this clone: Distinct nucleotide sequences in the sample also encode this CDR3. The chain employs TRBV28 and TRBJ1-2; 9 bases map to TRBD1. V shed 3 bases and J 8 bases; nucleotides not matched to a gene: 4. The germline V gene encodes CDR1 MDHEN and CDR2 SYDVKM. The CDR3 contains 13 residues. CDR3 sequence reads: CASSLDRGDGYTF. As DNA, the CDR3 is TGTGCCAGCAGTTTGGACAGGGGCGACGGCTACACCTTC.

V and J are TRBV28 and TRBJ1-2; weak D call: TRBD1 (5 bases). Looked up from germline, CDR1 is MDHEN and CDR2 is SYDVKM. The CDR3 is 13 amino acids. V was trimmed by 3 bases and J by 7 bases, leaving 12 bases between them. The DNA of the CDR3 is TGTGCCAGCAGTTTGGTTCAGGGCGGTGGCTACACCTTC. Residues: CASSLVQGGGYTF.

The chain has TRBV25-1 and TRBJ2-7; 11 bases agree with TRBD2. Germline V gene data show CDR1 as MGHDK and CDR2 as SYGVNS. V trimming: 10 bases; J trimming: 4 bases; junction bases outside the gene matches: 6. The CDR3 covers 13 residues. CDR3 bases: TGTGCCACCTCGGGACTAGCGGATTACGAGCAGTACTTC. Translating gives CATSGLADYEQYF.

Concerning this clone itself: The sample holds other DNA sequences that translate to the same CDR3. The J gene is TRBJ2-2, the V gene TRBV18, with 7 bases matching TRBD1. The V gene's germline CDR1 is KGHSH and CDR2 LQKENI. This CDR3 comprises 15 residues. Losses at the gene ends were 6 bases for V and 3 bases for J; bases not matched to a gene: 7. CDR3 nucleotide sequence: TGTGCCAGCTCCCCGAGACAGGGCGACACCGGGGAGCTGTTTTTT. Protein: CASSPRQGDTGELFF.

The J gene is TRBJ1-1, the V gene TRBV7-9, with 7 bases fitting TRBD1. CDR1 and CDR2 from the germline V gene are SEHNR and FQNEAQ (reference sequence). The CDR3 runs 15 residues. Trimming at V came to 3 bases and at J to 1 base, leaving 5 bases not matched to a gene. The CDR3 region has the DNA TGTGCCAGCAGCTTTTGGGGACAGACGAACACTGAAGCTTTCTTT. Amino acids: CASSFWGQTNTEAFF.

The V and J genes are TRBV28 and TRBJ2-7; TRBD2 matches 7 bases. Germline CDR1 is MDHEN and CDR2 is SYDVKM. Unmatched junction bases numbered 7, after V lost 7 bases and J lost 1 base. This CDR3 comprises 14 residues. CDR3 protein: CASTLTGGSYEQYF. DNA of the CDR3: TGTGCCAGCACACTGACGGGGGGTTCCTACGAGCAGTACTTC. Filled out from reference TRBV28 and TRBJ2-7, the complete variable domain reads DVKVTQSSRYLVKRTGEKVFLECVQDMDHENMFWYRQDPGLGLRLIYFSYDVKMKEKGDIPEGYSVSREKKERFSLILESASTNQTSMYLCASTLTGGSYEQYFGPGTRLTVT.

The CDR3 reads CASSLIIGSGSQETQYF. In DNA, the CDR3 is TGCGCCAGCAGCTTGATTATCGGTAGCGGGAGCCAAGAGACCCAGTACTTC. The V gene is TRBV5-1, the J gene TRBJ2-5, with 9 positions matching TRBD2. The CDR3 sequence is 17 residues long. V gave up 1 base and J gave up 1 base; unmatched junction bases: 8. The germline gives CDR1 SGHRS, CDR2 YFSETQ.

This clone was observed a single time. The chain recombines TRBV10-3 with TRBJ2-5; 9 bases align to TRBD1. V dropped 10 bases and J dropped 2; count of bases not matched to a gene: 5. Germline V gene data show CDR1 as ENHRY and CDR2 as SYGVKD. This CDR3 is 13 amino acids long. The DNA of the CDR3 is TGTGCCAGCACGGGACAGGGTCAAGAGACCCAGTACTTC. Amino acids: CASTGQGQETQYF.

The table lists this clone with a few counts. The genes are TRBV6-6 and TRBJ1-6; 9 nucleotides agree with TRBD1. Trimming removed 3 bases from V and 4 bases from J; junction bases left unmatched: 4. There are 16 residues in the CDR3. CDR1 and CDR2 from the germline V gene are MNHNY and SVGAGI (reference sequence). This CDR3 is CASSYSGTGYNSPLHF. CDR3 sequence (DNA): TGTGCCAGCAGTTATTCCGGGACAGGGTATAATTCACCCCTCCACTTT.

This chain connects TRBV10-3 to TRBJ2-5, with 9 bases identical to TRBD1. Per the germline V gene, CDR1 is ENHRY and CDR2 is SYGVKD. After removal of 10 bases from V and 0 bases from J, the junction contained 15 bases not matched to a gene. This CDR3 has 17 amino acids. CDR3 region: CASGTGQMGGNQETQYF. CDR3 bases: TGTGCCAGCGGGACAGGGCAAATGGGGGGGAACCAAGAGACCCAGTACTTC.

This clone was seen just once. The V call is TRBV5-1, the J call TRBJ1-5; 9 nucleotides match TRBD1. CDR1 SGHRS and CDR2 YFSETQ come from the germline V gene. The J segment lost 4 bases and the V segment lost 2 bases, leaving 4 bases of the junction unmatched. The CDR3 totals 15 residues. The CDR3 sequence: CASSLWTGENQPQHF. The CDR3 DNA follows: TGCGCCAGCAGCTTATGGACAGGGGAAAATCAGCCCCAGCATTTT.

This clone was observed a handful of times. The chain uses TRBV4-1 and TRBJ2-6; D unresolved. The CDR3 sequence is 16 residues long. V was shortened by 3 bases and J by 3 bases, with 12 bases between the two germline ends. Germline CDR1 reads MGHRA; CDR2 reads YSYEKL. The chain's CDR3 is CASSHPASVGANVLTF. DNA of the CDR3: TGCGCCAGCAGCCATCCCGCCTCGGTTGGGGCCAACGTCCTGACTTTC.

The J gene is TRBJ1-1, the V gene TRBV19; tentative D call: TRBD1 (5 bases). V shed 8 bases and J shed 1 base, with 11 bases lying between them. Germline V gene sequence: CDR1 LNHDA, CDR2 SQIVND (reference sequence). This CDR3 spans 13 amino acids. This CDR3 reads CASLPGGNTEAFF. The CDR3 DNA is TGTGCCAGTCTCCCGGGGGGGAACACTGAAGCTTTCTTT.

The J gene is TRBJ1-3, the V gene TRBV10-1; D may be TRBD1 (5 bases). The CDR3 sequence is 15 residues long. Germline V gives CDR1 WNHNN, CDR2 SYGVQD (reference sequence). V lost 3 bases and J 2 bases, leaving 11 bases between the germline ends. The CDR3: CASSDGTLAGNTIYF. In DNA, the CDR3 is TGCGCCAGCAGTGATGGGACTCTAGCTGGAAACACCATATATTTT.

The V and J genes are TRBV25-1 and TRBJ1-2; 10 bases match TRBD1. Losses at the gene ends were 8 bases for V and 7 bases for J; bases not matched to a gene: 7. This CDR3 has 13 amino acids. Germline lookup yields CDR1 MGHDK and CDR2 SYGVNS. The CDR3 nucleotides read TGTGCCAGCGGAGGGACAGGGGATTCTGGCTACACCTTC. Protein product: CASGGTGDSGYTF.

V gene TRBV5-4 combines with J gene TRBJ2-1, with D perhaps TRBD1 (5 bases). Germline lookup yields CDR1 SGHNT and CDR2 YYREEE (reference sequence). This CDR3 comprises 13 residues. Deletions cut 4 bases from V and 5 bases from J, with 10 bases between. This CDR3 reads CASSPRTNNEQFF. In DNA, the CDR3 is TGTGCCAGCAGCCCCAGGACAAACAATGAGCAGTTCTTC.

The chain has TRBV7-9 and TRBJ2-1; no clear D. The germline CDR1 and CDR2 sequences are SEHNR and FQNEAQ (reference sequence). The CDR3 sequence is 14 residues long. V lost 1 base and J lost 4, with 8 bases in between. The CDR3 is CASSLGAPYNEQFF. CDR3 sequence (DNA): TGTGCCAGCAGCTTAGGGGCCCCATACAATGAGCAGTTCTTC. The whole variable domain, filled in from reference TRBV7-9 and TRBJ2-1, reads DTGVSQNPRHKITKRGQNVTFRCDPISEHNRLYWYRQTLGQGPEFLTYFQNEAQLEKSRLLSDRFSAERPKGSFSTLEIQRTEQGDSAMYLCASSLGAPYNEQFFGPGTRLTVL.

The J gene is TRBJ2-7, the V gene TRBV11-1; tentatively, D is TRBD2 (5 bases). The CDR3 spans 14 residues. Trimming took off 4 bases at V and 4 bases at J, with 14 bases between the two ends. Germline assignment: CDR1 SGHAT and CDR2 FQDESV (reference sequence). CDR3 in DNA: TGTGCCAGCAGCTCTCCGGGGAATCGGTACGAGCAGTACTTC. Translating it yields CASSSPGNRYEQYF.

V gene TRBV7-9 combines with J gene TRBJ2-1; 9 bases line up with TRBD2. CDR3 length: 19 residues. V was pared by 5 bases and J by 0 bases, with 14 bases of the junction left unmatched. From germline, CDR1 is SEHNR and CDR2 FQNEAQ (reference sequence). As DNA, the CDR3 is TGTGCCAGCAGCCAGCCGAGGACTAGCGTCGCAAGCTCCTACAATGAGCAGTTCTTC. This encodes CASSQPRTSVASSYNEQFF.

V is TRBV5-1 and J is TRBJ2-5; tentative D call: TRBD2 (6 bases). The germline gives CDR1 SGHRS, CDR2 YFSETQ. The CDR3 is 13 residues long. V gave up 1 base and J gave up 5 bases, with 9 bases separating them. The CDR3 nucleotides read TGCGCCAGCAGCTTGCGGGAGAGGGAGACCCAGTACTTC. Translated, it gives CASSLRERETQYF.

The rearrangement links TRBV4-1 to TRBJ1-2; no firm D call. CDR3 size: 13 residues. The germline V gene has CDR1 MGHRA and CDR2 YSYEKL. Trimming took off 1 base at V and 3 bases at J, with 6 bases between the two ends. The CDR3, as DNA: TGCGCCAGCAGCCAAGCGCGTTACTATGGCTACACCTTC. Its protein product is CASSQARYYGYTF.

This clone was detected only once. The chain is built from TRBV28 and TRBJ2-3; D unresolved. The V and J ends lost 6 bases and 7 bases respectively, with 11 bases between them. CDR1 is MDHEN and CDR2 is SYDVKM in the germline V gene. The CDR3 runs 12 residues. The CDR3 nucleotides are TGTGCCAGCAGCGCGGATACCCATACGCAGTATTTT. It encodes CASSADTHTQYF. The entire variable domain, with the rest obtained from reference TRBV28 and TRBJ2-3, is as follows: DVKVTQSSRYLVKRTGEKVFLECVQDMDHENMFWYRQDPGLGLRLIYFSYDVKMKEKGDIPEGYSVSREKKERFSLILESASTNQTSMYLCASSADTHTQYFGPGTRLTVL.

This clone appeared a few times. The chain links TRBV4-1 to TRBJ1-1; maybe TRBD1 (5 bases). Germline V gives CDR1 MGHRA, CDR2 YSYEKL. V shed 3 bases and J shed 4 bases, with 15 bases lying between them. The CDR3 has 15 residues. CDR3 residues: CASSQEGQGRTEAFF. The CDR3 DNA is TGCGCCAGCAGCCAGGAGGGTCAGGGTCGCACTGAAGCTTTCTTT.

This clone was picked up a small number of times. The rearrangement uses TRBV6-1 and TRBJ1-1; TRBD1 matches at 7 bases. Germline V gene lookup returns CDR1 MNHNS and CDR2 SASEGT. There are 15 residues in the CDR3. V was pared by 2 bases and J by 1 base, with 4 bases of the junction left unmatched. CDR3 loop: CASSEHRGSNTEAFF. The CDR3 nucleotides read TGTGCCAGCAGTGAACACAGGGGCTCGAACACTGAAGCTTTCTTT.

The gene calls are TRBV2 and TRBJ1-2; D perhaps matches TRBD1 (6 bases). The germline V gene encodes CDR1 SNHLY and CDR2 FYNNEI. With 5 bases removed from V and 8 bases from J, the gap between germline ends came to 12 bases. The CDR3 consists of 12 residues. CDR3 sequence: CASSQQGRGYTF. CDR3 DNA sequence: TGTGCCAGCAGTCAACAGGGTAGGGGCTACACCTTC.

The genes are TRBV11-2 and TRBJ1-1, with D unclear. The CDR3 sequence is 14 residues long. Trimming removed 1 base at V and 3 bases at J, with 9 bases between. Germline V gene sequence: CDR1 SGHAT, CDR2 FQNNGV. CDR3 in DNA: TGTGCCAGCAGCTTAGTCGTGCGGGACACTGAAGCTTTCTTT. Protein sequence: CASSLVVRDTEAFF.

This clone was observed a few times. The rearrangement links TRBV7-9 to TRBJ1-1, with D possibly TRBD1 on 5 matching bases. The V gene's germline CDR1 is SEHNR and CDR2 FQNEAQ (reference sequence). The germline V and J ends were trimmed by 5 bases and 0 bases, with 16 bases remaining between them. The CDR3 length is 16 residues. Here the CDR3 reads CASSPHPGYVNTEAFF. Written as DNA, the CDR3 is TGTGCCAGCAGCCCCCATCCAGGGTACGTGAACACTGAAGCTTTCTTT.

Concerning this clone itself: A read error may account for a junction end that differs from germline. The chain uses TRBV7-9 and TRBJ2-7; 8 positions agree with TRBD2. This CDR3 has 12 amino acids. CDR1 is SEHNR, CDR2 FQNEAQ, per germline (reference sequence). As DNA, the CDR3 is TGTTCCAGCAGCGGGAGCTCCTACGAGCAGTACTTC. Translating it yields CSSSGSSYEQYF.